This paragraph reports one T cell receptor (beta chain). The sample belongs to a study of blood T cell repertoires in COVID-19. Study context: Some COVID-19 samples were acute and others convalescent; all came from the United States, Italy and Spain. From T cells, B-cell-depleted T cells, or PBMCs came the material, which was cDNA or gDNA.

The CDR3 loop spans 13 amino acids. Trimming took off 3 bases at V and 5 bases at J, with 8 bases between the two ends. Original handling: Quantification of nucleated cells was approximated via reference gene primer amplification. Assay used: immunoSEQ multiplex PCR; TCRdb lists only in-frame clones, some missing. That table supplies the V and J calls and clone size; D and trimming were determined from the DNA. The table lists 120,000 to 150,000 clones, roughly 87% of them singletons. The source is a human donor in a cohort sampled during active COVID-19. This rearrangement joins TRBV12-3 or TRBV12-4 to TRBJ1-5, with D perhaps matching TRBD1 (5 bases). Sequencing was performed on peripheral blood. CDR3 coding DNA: TGTGCCAGCAGTTTCGGGGGGGATCAGCCCCAGCATTTT. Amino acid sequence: CASSFGGDQPQHF.